What follows is one T cell receptor (beta chain) and its context. The sample comes from a study of blood T cell repertoires in COVID-19. Assay: immunoSEQ multiplex PCR; the TCRdb copy retains only in-frame clones and omits some. The sample yields roughly 75,000 clones, approximately 87% seen once. Germline lookup yields CDR1 SGDLS and CDR2 YYNGEE. The V and J ends lost 3 bases and 7 bases, in that order; junction bases with no gene match: 6. The CDR3 loop spans 15 amino acids. This TCR was sampled from a man older than 75 in a cohort sampled during active COVID-19. The sequencing sample was made of peripheral blood. The V and J genes are TRBV9 and TRBJ2-2; 10 nucleotides align to TRBD2. The CDR3 bases are TGTGCCAGCAGCGAAGCGGGGGGGCTGAACGGGGAGCTGTTTTTT. Its translation: CASSEAGGLNGELFF.